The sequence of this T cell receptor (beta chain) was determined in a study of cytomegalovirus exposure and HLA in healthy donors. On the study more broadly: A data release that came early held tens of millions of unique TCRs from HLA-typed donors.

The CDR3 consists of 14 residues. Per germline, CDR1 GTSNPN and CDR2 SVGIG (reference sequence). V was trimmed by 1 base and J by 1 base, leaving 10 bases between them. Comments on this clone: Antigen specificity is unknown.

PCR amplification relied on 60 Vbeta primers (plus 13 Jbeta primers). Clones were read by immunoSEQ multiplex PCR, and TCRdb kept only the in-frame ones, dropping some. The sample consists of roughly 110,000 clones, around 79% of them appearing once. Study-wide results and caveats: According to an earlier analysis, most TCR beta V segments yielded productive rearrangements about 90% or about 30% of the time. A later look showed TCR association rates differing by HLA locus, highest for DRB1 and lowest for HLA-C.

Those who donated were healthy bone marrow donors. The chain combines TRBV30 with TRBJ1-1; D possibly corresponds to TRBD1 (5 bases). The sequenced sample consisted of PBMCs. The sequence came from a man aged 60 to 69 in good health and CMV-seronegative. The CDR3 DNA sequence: TGTGCCTGGAGTGCTGGGCAGGGGAACACTGAAGCTTTCTTT. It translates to CAWSAGQGNTEAFF.